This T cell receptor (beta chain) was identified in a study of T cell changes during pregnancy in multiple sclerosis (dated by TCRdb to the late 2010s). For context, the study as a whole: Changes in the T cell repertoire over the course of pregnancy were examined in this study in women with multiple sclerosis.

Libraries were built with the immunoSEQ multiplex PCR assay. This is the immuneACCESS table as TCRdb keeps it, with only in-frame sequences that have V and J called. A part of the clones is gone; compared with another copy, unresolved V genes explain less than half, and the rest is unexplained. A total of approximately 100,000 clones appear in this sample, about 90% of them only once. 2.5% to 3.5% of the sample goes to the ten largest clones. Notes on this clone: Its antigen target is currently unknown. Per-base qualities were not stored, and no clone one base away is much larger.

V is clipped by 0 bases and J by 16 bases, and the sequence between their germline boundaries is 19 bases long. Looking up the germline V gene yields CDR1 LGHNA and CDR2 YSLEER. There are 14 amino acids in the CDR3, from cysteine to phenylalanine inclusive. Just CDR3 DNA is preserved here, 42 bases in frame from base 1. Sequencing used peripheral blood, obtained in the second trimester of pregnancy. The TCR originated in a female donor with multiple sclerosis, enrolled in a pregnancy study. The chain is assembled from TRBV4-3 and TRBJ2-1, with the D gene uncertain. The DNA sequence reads TGCGCCAGCAGCCAAGATTATGCGAGGAGCTACCATTTCTTC. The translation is CASSQDYARSYHFF.